This paragraph covers one T cell receptor beta chain sequence. What antigen it recognizes has not been identified. The record has no base qualities; no much larger clone is one base away. This specimen comes from a study of graft-versus-host responses after intestinal transplantation (dated by TCRdb to the early 2020s). Context from the whole study: The transplants that recipients got were multivisceral, liver-intestinal, or isolated intestinal. Anti-thymocyte globulin induction was given to all recipients, followed by maintenance tacrolimus and steroids for approximately 3 years. Bulk TCR-beta CDR3 sequencing was used to track graft-versus-host and host-versus-graft alloreactive T cell clones in the graft, circulation and bone marrow after intestinal transplantation. To identify alloreactive clones, pre-transplant mixed lymphocyte reaction products were sequenced and then compared with unstimulated pre-transplant donor and recipient T cells. Of the 20 to 25 intestinal transplant recipients enrolled in the cohort, one of whom was a retransplant, a few patients without pretransplant specimens were excluded. A peak of at least 4% donor T cells among recipient peripheral blood mononuclear cells was the definition used for donor T cell macrochimerism. Rather than going through the commercial service, samples from three later patients were sequenced in-house on an Illumina MiSeq and processed with MiXCR. General findings and caveats noted by the study authors: The conclusions were limited by the relatively low number and heterogeneity of the intestinal transplant patients. Patients with donor T cell macrochimerism had high GvH to HvG T cell clonal ratios in their allografts. Peak levels of circulating GvH clones were associated with declines in HvG clones early after transplant. GvH clones were detected in recipient bone marrow, and some of these GvH clones were observed earlier in ileal mucosa or blood, consistent with an intestinal mucosal origin.

This sample's time point label indicates: cells obtained before transplantation from donor or recipient. CD3+CD4+ and CD3+CD8+ populations were FACS-sorted from unstimulated pre-transplant donor and recipient cells taken from spleen or lymph nodes. Library construction relied on the immunoSEQ multiplex PCR assay. For most patients, genomic DNA was isolated using the Qiagen DNeasy Blood and Tissue Kit and was shipped frozen to Adaptive Biotechnologies for TCR sequencing. Adaptive Biotechnologies carried out high-throughput TCR-beta CDR3 sequencing of genomic DNA for most patients. Under the source paper's analysis protocol: Adaptive's ImmunoSEQ software was the source of the TCR sequencing data for 18 patients, while a few other patients were processed with MiXCR and VDJtools. To correct CD4 versus CD8 sorting errors, any sequence found in both subsets at a frequency ratio below 5:1 was removed. CDR3 nucleotide sequences shared between donor and recipient were removed because the origin of such sequences could not be assigned. At least 2-fold expansion over unstimulated cells and a minimum CFSE-low frequency of 0.002% (template counts) or 0.001% (read counts) were required for clones to be classified as alloreactive. Clones detected in sequenced pre-transplant spleen, lymph node, or MLR CFSE-low populations of the donor or recipient were defined as mappable. Cumulative frequency of alloreactive clones was calculated as a percentage of all sequences weighted by copy number. This is the immuneACCESS table as TCRdb keeps it, with only in-frame sequences that have V and J called. A part of the clones is gone; compared with another copy, unresolved V genes explain less than half, and the rest is unexplained. The DNA was the basis for D and trimming; V, J and clone size are from that table. In this sample the table shows under 100,000 clones, around 93% of which occur a single time. Around 0.36% of the sample is taken by the ten largest.

The V end loses 5 bases and the J end loses 4 bases, and a stretch of 10 bases separates them. Measured from the cysteine to the phenylalanine, the CDR3 is 13 residues long. Only the CDR3 DNA is retained, 39 bases long and in frame from the first base. CDR1 and CDR2, per the germline V gene, are SGHAT and FQNNGV. The clonotype comes from a human donor who was the organ donor for an intestinal transplant. This sample comprised unstimulated CD8+ T cells sorted from spleen or lymph node cells, obtained before transplant. This chain joins TRBV11-2 to TRBJ2-3; tentative D gene TRBD2, with 6 bases matching. The CDR3 corresponds to CASSTGLPDTQYF. Here is the DNA: TGTGCCAGCAGCACGGGACTTCCAGATACGCAGTATTTT.